This paragraph covers one T cell receptor (beta chain) sequence. Its antigen is still unknown. This entry comes from a study of CD4+ T cells in melanoma. Regarding the study as a whole: CD8+ T cell, macrophage and B cell function reportedly correlated with neoantigen-specific CD4+ T cells. In melanoma, neoantigen-specific CD4+ T cells reportedly differed in differentiation state.

CDR1 and CDR2 from the germline V gene are ENHRY and SYGVKD. The V and J ends lost 5 bases and 2 bases respectively, with 11 bases between them. CDR3 length equals 14 residues. Measured with immunoSEQ multiplex PCR; TCRdb has only the in-frame clones, and not every one. The repertoire includes about 11,000 clones, roughly three quarters of them detected once, and roughly 8.6% sits in the top ten. Sequencing was done on a sample of cells from a culture (not recorded whether cultured in vitro). The TCR sequence derives from a human donor with melanoma. The chain is built from TRBV10-3 and TRBJ2-3; D might be TRBD2 (7 bases). The CDR3 protein is CAISRGAHTDTQYF. Here the CDR3 DNA reads TGTGCCATCAGTCGGGGGGCCCACACAGATACGCAGTATTTT.